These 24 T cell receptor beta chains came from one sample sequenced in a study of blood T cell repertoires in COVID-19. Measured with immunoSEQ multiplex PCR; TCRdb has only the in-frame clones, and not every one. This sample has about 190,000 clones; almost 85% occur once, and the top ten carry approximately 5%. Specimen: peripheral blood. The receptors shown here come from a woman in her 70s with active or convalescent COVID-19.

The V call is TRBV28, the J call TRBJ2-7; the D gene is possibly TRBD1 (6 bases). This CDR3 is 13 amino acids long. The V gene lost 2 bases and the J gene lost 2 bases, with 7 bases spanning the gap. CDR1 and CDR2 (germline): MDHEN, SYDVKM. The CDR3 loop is CASSLTGPYEQYF. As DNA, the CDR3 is TGTGCCAGCAGTTTAACAGGGCCCTACGAGCAGTACTTC.

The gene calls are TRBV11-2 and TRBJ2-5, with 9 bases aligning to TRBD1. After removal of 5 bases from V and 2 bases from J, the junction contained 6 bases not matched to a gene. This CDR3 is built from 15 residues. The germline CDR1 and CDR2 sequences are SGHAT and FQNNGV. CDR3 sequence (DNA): TGTGCCAGCAGCACTAACAGGGGGCAACAAGAGACCCAGTACTTC. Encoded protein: CASSTNRGQQETQYF.

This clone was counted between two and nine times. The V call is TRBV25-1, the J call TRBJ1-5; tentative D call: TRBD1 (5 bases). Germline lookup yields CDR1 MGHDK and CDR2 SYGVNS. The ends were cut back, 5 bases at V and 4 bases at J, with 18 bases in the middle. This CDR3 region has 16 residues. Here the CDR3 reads CASSPSYDSFNQPQHF. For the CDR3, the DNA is TGTGCCAGCAGTCCCTCATATGACAGCTTTAATCAGCCCCAGCATTTT. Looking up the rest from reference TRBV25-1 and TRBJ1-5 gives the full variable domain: EADIYQTPRYLVIGTGKKITLECSQTMGHDKMYWYQQDPGMELHLIHYSYGVNSTEKGDLSSESTVSRIRTEHFPLTLESARPSHTSQYLCASSPSYDSFNQPQHFGDGTRLSIL.

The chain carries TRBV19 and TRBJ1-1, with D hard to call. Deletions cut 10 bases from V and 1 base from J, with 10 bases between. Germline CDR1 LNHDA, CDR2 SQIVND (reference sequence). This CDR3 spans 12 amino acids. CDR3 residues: CATRGQNTEAFF. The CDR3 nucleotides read TGTGCCACCAGAGGGCAGAACACTGAAGCTTTCTTT.

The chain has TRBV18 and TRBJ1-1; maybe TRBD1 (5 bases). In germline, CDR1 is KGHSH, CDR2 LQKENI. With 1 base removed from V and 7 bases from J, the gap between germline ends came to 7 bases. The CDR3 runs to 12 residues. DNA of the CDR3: TGTGCCAGCTCACCACGGGGGGGTGAAGCTTTCTTT. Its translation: CASSPRGGEAFF.

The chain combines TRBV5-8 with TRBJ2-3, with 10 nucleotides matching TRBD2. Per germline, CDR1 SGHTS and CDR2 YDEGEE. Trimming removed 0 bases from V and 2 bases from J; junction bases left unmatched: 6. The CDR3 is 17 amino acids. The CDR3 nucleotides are TGTGCCAGCAGCTTGGCCCGGACTAGCGGCGACACAGATACGCAGTATTTT. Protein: CASSLARTSGDTDTQYF.

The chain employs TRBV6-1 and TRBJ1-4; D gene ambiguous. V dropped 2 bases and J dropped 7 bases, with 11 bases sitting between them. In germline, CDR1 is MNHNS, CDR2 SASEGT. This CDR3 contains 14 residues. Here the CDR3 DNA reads TGTGCCAGCAGTGAACTCCCGAGGGTTGAAAAACTGTTTTTT. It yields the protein CASSELPRVEKLFF.

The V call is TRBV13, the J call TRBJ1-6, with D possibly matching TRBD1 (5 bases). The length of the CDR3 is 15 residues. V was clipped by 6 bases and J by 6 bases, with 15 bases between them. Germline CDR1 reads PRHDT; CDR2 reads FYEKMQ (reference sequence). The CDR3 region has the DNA TGTGCCAGCAGAAGGGGAGGGAGCCTTAATTCACCCCTCCACTTT. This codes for CASRRGGSLNSPLHF.

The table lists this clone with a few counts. The CDR3 DNA is TGTGCCAGCAGCCTAGCGGGAGCCTCCTACGAGCAGTACTTC. Translation: CASSLAGASYEQYF. V gene TRBV5-6 combines with J gene TRBJ2-7; 10 nucleotides align to TRBD2. From germline, CDR1 is SGHDT and CDR2 YYEEEE. The ends lost 4 bases at V and 0 bases at J; junction bases unmatched: 1. The CDR3 consists of 14 residues.

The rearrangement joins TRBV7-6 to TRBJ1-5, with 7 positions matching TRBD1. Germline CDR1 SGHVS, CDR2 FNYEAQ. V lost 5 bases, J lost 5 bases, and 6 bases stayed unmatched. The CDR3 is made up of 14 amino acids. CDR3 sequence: CASSPRQGDQPQHF. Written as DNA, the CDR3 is TGTGCCAGCAGCCCAAGACAGGGCGATCAGCCCCAGCATTTT.

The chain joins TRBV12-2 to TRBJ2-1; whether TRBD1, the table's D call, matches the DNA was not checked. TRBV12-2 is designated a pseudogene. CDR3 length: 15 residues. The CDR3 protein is CASRLRQGDNNEQFF. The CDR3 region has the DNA TGTGCAAGTCGCTTAAGACAGGGGGATAACAATGAGCAGTTCTTC.

In DNA form, the CDR3 reads TGTGCCAGCAGCGGGGAGGGGGTTAGAGGGCGCACAGATACGCAGTATTTT. Amino acid sequence: CASSGEGVRGRTDTQYF. The chain has TRBV9 and TRBJ2-3, with a tentative D call TRBD2 (7 bases). The V end lost 3 bases, the J end lost 1 base, and 18 bases lay between the germline ends. The CDR3 is 17 amino acids. Germline V gene lookup returns CDR1 SGDLS and CDR2 YYNGEE.

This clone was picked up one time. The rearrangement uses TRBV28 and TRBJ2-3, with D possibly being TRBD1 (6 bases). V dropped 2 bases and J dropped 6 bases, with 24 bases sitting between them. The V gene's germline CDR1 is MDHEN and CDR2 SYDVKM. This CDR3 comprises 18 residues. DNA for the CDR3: TGTGCCAGCAGTTTAGATATAGGTCGAGATGGAAGGGGGGATACGCAGTATTTT. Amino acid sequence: CASSLDIGRDGRGDTQYF.

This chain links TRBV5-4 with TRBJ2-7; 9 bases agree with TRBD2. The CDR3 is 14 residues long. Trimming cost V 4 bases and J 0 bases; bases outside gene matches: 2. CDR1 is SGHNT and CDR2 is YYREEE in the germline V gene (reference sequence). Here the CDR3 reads CASSPSGDSYEQYF. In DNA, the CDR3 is TGTGCCAGCAGCCCTAGCGGGGACTCCTACGAGCAGTACTTC.

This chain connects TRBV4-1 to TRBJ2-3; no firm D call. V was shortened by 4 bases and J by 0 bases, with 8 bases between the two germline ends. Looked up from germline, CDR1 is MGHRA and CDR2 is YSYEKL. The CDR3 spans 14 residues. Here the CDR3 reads CASSLTGSTDTQYF. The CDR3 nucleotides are TGCGCCAGCAGCCTTACCGGTAGCACAGATACGCAGTATTTT.

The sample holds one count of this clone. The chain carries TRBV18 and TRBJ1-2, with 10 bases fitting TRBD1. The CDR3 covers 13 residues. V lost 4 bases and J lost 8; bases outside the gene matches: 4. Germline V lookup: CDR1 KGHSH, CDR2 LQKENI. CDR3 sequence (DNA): TGTGCCAGCTCACGGGACAGGGGAGTCGGCTACACCTTC. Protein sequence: CASSRDRGVGYTF.

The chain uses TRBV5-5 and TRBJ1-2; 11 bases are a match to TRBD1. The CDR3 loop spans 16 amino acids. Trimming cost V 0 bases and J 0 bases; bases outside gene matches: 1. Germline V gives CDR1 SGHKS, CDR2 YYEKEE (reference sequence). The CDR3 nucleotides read TGTGCCAGCAGCTTGGGGACAGGGGGCGCTAACTATGGCTACACCTTC. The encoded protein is CASSLGTGGANYGYTF.

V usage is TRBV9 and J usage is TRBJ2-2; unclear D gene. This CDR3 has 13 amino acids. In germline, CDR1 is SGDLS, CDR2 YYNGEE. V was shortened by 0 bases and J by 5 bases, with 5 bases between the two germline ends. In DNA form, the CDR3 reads TGTGCCAGCAGCGTAGTTTTAACCGGGGAGCTGTTTTTT. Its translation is CASSVVLTGELFF.

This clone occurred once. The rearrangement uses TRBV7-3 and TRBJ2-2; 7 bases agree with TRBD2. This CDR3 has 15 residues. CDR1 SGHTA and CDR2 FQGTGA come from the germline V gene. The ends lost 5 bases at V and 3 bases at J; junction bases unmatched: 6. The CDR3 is CASSPLLADTGELFF. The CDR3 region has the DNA TGTGCCAGCAGCCCCCTCCTAGCGGACACCGGGGAGCTGTTTTTT. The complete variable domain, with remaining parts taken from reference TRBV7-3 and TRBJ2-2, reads GAGVSQTPSNKVTEKGKYVELRCDPISGHTALYWYRQSLGQGPEFLIYFQGTGAADDSGLPNDRFFAVRPEGSVSTLKIQRTERGDSAVYLCASSPLLADTGELFFGEGSRLTVL.

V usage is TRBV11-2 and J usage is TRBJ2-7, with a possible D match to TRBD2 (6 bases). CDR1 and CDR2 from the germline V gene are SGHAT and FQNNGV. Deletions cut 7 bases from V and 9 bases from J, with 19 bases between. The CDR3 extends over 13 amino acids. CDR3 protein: CASTKRWEARQYF. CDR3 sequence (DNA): TGTGCCAGCACCAAAAGGTGGGAGGCCCGGCAGTACTTC.

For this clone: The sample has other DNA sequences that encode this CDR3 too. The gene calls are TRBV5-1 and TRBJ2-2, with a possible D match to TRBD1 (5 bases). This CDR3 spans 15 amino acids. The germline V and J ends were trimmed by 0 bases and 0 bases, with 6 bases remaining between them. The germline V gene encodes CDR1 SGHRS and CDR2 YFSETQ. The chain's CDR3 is CASSLGGANTGELFF. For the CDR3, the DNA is TGCGCCAGCAGCTTGGGGGGCGCGAACACCGGGGAGCTGTTTTTT.

The CDR3 sequence: CATSDFRDTGRQETQYF. The CDR3 nucleotides are TGTGCCACCAGTGATTTCCGGGACACGGGCCGCCAAGAGACCCAGTACTTC. The chain recombines TRBV24-1 with TRBJ2-5, with D possibly being TRBD1 (6 bases). Per the germline V gene, CDR1 is KGHDR and CDR2 is SFDVKD. This CDR3 contains 17 residues. V shed 1 base and J shed 1 base, with 15 bases lying between them.

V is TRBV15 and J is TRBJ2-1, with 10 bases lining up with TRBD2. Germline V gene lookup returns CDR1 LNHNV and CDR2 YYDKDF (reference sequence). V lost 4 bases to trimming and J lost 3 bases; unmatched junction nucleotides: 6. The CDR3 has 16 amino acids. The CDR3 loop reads CATSTELAGNYNEQFF. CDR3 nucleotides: TGTGCCACCAGCACAGAACTAGCGGGAAACTACAATGAGCAGTTCTTC.

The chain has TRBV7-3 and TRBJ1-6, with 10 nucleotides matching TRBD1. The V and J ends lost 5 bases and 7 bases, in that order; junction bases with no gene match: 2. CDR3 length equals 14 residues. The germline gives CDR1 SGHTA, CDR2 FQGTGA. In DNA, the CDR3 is TGTGCCAGCAGCCCGGACAGGGGGAATTCACCCCTCCACTTT. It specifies CASSPDRGNSPLHF.